This passage covers 4 T cell receptor beta chains from one sample sequenced in a study of cytomegalovirus exposure and HLA in healthy donors. Primers: 60 Vbeta forward and 13 Jbeta reverse. Here immunoSEQ multiplex PCR was the method, and the copy in TCRdb shows in-frame clones only, minus some. The repertoire holds about 180,000 clones, with less than 85% as singletons. Sequencing was done on a sample of PBMCs. The source of these receptors is a man between 40 and 49 years old in good health and CMV-seronegative.

The V call is TRBV6-6, the J call TRBJ1-2; no clear D gene. Germline V gene data show CDR1 as MNHNY and CDR2 as SVGAGI (reference sequence). V lost 2 bases, J lost 4 bases, and 14 bases lay in between. This CDR3 has 15 amino acids. The chain's CDR3 is CASSYHGLEGYGYTF. Here the CDR3 DNA reads TGTGCCAGCAGTTACCACGGACTTGAAGGCTATGGCTACACCTTC.

This chain uses TRBV4-3 with TRBJ2-1, with 8 bases lining up with TRBD2. This CDR3 spans 21 amino acids. The ends lost 0 bases at V and 9 bases at J; junction bases unmatched: 25. The germline V gene has CDR1 LGHNA and CDR2 YSLEER. CDR3 nucleotides: TGCGCCAGCAGCCAAGATGGACGGGGGCGCATTTCCCGGGGGGGCCGGGGTGAGCAGTTCTTC. Translating gives CASSQDGRGRISRGGRGEQFF.

The chain combines TRBV5-1 with TRBJ2-7, with TRBD2 as a possible D gene (5 bases). CDR1 is SGHRS and CDR2 is YFSETQ in the germline V gene. V was cut by 6 bases and J by 3 bases, with 10 bases left in between. The CDR3 is made up of 12 amino acids. CDR3 DNA: TGCGCCAGCACCTCAGAGGGCTACGAGCAGTACTTC. Its translation: CASTSEGYEQYF.

The genes are TRBV5-4 and TRBJ1-4, with D possibly being TRBD1 (6 bases). Trimming removed 4 bases from V and 4 bases from J, with 14 bases in between. From germline, CDR1 is SGHNT and CDR2 YYREEE (reference sequence). This CDR3 spans 15 amino acids. CDR3 region: CASSHNRVDNEKLFF. The DNA of the CDR3 is TGTGCCAGCAGCCACAACAGGGTAGATAATGAAAAACTGTTTTTT. Full variable domain (rest looked up from reference TRBV5-4 and TRBJ1-4): ETGVTQSPTHLIKTRGQQVTLRCSSQSGHNTVSWYQQALGQGPQFIFQYYREEENGRGNFPPRFSGLQFPNYSSELNVNALELDDSALYLCASSHNRVDNEKLFFGSGTQLSVL.